This note documents a single T cell receptor beta chain sequence. Its antigen remains unidentified. The sample is drawn from a study of vaccination effects on CD4 cells after COVID-19. Across the whole study: Using viral peptide pools, the ViraFEST assay grew out antigen-specific CD4+ T cells prior to sequencing. Whole-study findings and limits: No early post-infection timepoints were available in the study, which also included few convalescent patients.

CDR3 length: 13 residues. Germline values: CDR1 MNHEY, CDR2 SVGAGI. J was trimmed by 4 bases and V by 1 base; bases with no gene match: 0. Repertoires were generated with immunoSEQ multiplex PCR, while TCRdb's copy carries only in-frame clones and drops some. Altogether tens of thousands of clones are present, around 79% being singletons, with the ten largest covering approximately 2.4%. When around nine days of culture had elapsed, CD4+ T cells were isolated. All study participants received two doses of BNT162b2 or mRNA-1273 vaccine. Having tested negative for nucleocapsid antibodies, the vaccine recipients showed no prior SARS-CoV-2 infection.

This receptor was identified in a human donor who received a COVID-19 vaccine. The starting material was CD4+ T cells from PBMCs cultured without peptide, obtained after COVID-19 vaccination. This chain connects TRBV6-5 to TRBJ1-1; 7 nucleotides line up with TRBD1. In nucleotides, the CDR3 is TGTGCCAGCAGTTACTACAGGGGCACTGAAGCTTTCTTT. This sequence encodes CASSYYRGTEAFF.